The T cell receptor beta chain described here comes from a study of blood T cell repertoires in COVID-19. This clone was counted only a few times. The assay was immunoSEQ multiplex PCR, and TCRdb's table has in-frame clones only and misses some. Of fewer than 80,000 clones listed, more than 75% are singletons. Germline CDR1 SGHTA, CDR2 FQGTGA. The V and J ends lost 2 bases and 4 bases respectively, with 14 bases between them. The CDR3 sequence is 15 residues long. What was sequenced was peripheral blood. The origin of this receptor is a human donor in a cohort sampled during active COVID-19. This rearrangement joins TRBV7-3 to TRBJ1-2; D is undetermined. The CDR3 protein is CASSLQAGNGYGYTF. The DNA of the CDR3 is TGTGCCAGCAGCTTACAGGCGGGAAATGGCTATGGCTACACCTTC.